These 30 T cell receptor beta chains were sequenced from one sample in a study of blood T cells in healthy people across ages. With a J-beta primer mix and a sample-barcoded 5' primer, a second PCR ran roughly 7 to 11 cycles. TCRdb reprocessed the 5' RACE reads via MiXCR and lists one record per CDR3 protein. The table records around 800,000 distinct CDR3 sequences, about half of them present only once. Source material: blood. The receptors derive from an elderly man in good health.

This sequence joins TRBV15 and TRBJ2-1; unclear D gene. CDR3 size: 15 residues. V was pared by 0 bases and J by 2 bases, with 8 bases between. Looked up from germline, CDR1 is LNHNV and CDR2 is YYDKDF (reference sequence). CDR3 DNA: TGTGCCACCAGCAGAGATCCACAGCCCTACAATGAGCAGTTCTTC. This codes for CATSRDPQPYNEQFF.

This clonotype was picked up a small number of times. The V call is TRBV18, the J call TRBJ2-3, with TRBD2 matching over 10 bases. Germline CDR1 and CDR2: KGHSH and LQKENI. Trimming cost V 0 bases and J 4 bases; bases outside gene matches: 10. CDR3 length: 18 residues. CDR3 bases: TGTGCCAGCTCACCACCCCTAGCGGGAGAAATTTCATCAGATACGCAGTATTTT. Its translation is CASSPPLAGEISSDTQYF.

In this sample, this clonotype turned up a few times. The chain links TRBV30 to TRBJ1-4; 7 bases agree with TRBD1. Germline V gene data show CDR1 as GTSNPN and CDR2 as SVGIG (reference sequence). V was pared by 3 bases and J by 3 bases, with 4 bases of the junction left unmatched. CDR3 size: 14 residues. The CDR3 loop is CAWRTGLANEKLFF. CDR3 sequence (DNA): TGTGCCTGGAGGACAGGGCTCGCTAATGAAAAACTGTTTTTT. The whole variable domain, remainder taken from reference TRBV30 and TRBJ1-4, is SQTIHQWPATLVQPVGSPLSLECTVEGTSNPNLYWYRQAAGRGLQLLFYSVGIGQISSEVPQNLSASRPQDRQFILSSKKLLLSDSGFYLCAWRTGLANEKLFFGSGTQLSVL.

The chain employs TRBV27 and TRBJ2-7; 14 positions agree with TRBD2. The better agreement between TRBJ2-5 and the DNA end casts doubt on the J call. CDR3 size: 15 residues. Germline loops: CDR1 MNHEY, CDR2 SMNVEV (reference sequence). The CDR3, as DNA: TGTGCCAGCCGCAGACTAGCGGGAGGGCTGGAGACCCAGTACTTC. It encodes CASRRLAGGLETQYF.

The chain joins TRBV11-2 to TRBJ2-1; 10 nucleotides align to TRBD2. Looked up from germline, CDR1 is SGHAT and CDR2 is FQNNGV. The CDR3 contains 16 residues. The ends lost 6 bases at V and 2 bases at J; junction bases unmatched: 7. In DNA form, the CDR3 reads TGTGCCAGCAGACCACTAGCGGGAAACCCCTACAATGAGCAGTTCTTC. This translates into CASRPLAGNPYNEQFF.

The rearrangement uses TRBV7-7 and TRBJ2-5; D tentatively reads TRBD1 or TRBD2 (5 bases each). Germline V lookup: CDR1 SSHAT, CDR2 FNYEAQ (reference sequence). Trimming shortened V by 3 bases and J by 6 bases, and 11 bases separated the two germline ends. The CDR3 covers 13 residues. CDR3 nucleotides: TGTGCCAGCAGCTTGGACACGGGGAAGACCCAGTACTTC. As protein: CASSLDTGKTQYF.

The count of this clonotype is one. This may come from a read error, since a much larger clone is one base off. The chain is built from TRBV28 and TRBJ2-5, with D perhaps given as TRBD1 or TRBD2 (5 bases each). The end of the DNA is better explained by TRBJ2-7, so the J call may be wrong. This CDR3 region has 14 residues. Germline V CDR1 and CDR2: MDHEN, SYDVKM. CDR3 DNA: TGTGCCAGCAGTGCCCCGGGACGGAGCTACGAGCAGTACTTC. Its translation is CASSAPGRSYEQYF.

The rearrangement uses TRBV28 and TRBJ2-3; D unclear. V gave up 5 bases and J gave up 4 bases, with 13 bases separating them. Germline V gene data show CDR1 as MDHEN and CDR2 as SYDVKM. The CDR3 consists of 14 residues. The chain's CDR3 is CASSPLSVADTQYF. The CDR3 region has the DNA TGTGCCAGCAGTCCCCTCAGTGTCGCAGATACGCAGTATTTT.

The table lists this clonotype with a few counts. This chain uses TRBV2 with TRBJ2-6; possibly TRBD1 for D (6 bases). V lost 6 bases, J lost 0 bases, and 15 bases lay in between. Germline values: CDR1 SNHLY, CDR2 FYNNEI. There are 17 residues in the CDR3. The CDR3 reads CASSNQGGRSGANVLTF. CDR3 nucleotides: TGTGCCAGCAGCAACCAAGGGGGACGCTCTGGGGCCAACGTCCTGACTTTC. Supplemented by reference TRBV2 and TRBJ2-6, the full variable domain reads EPEVTQTPSHQVTQMGQEVILRCVPISNHLYFYWYRQILGQKVEFLVSFYNNEISEKSEIFDDQFSVERPDGSNFTLKIRSTKLEDSAMYFCASSNQGGRSGANVLTFGAGSRLTVL.

The chain combines TRBV3-1 with TRBJ2-6, with D maybe TRBD1 (5 bases). The CDR3 runs 16 residues. Germline values: CDR1 LGHDT, CDR2 YNNKEL (reference sequence). Deletions cut 2 bases from V and 4 bases from J, with 12 bases between. In DNA, the CDR3 is TGTGCCAGCAGCCAAAAAAAGGGGCGCGGGGCCAACGTCCTGACTTTC. Translated: CASSQKKGRGANVLTF.

J is TRBJ2-2 and V is TRBV20-1; 9 nucleotides align to TRBD2. With V trimmed by 2 bases and J by 5 bases, 3 bases remained unmatched. The length of the CDR3 is 14 residues. From germline, CDR1 is DFQATT and CDR2 SNEGSKA (reference sequence). The CDR3 sequence is CSARRLAGTGELFF. DNA for the CDR3: TGCAGTGCTAGACGGCTAGCGGGAACCGGGGAGCTGTTTTTT.

The V gene is TRBV20-1, the J gene TRBJ2-3; 9 bases fit TRBD2. The CDR3 runs to 15 residues. Germline CDR1 and CDR2: DFQATT and SNEGSKA (reference sequence). Unmatched junction bases numbered 6, after V lost 0 bases and J lost 5 bases. The CDR3: CSARDSASGVDTQYF. The CDR3 DNA reads as TGCAGTGCTAGAGATTCGGCTAGCGGGGTAGATACGCAGTATTTT.

The V gene is TRBV4-1, the J gene TRBJ2-5; tentative D call: TRBD1 (5 bases). Trimming cost V 3 bases and J 5 bases, with 13 bases left between them. The CDR3 is 14 residues long. CDR1 and CDR2 (germline): MGHRA, YSYEKL. The CDR3 DNA reads as TGCGCCAGCAGCCATACAGGAAAGGTTGAGACCCAGTACTTC. It is translated as CASSHTGKVETQYF.

The chain is built from TRBV7-3 and TRBJ2-1; a weak D match, TRBD2 (5 bases). The DNA matches TRBJ2-7 better at its end, which makes the J call doubtful. This CDR3 is built from 15 residues. From germline, CDR1 is SGHTA and CDR2 FQGTGA. The CDR3 DNA sequence: TGTGCCAGCAGCTTAGTGGGAGAGAGCTACAATGAGCAGTACTTC. Translated, it gives CASSLVGESYNEQYF.

CDR3: CASSSSQGSQHF. Here the CDR3 DNA reads TGTGCCAGCAGCAGTTCCCAGGGTTCGCAGCATTTT. The chain has TRBV21-1 and TRBJ1-5; the DNA was not used to check the table's D call, TRBD1. TRBV21-1 is tagged as a pseudogene. The CDR3 extends over 12 amino acids.

In this sample, this clonotype turned up many times. In DNA form, the CDR3 reads TGCAGCGTTTTAGGGGACAACTACAATGAGCAGTTCTTC. Translation: CSVLGDNYNEQFF. This chain links TRBV29-1 with TRBJ2-1; a weak D match, TRBD1 (6 bases). The CDR3 totals 13 residues. Looked up from germline, CDR1 is SQVTM and CDR2 is ANQGSEA. Trimming took 5 bases from V and 3 from J, leaving 11 bases between them.

The chain is built from TRBV5-1 and TRBJ2-4; D ambiguous. The end of the DNA aligns better with TRBJ2-7, so the J call may be wrong. This CDR3 is 14 amino acids long. The V gene's germline CDR1 is SGHRS and CDR2 YFSETQ. CDR3 protein: CASSLETPIGEQYF. For the CDR3, the DNA is TGCGCCAGCAGCTTGGAGACCCCCATCGGCGAGCAGTACTTC.

This clonotype was recorded a few times. CDR3 sequence (DNA): TGTGCCAGCAGCCCCCTCGGGGTGTCTAGCGGGAGGGCCAAAAACATTCAGTACTTC. This codes for CASSPLGVSSGRAKNIQYF. The rearrangement joins TRBV11-3 to TRBJ2-4; 11 bases fit TRBD2. CDR3 length: 19 residues. The V and J ends lost 5 bases and 1 base, in that order; junction bases with no gene match: 13. Germline CDR1 is SGHNT and CDR2 is YENEEA.

This clonotype was recorded at least ten times. The chain couples TRBV29-1 to TRBJ1-2; 9 bases are shared with TRBD1. Per germline, CDR1 SQVTM and CDR2 ANQGSEA. Trimming removed 6 bases from V and 1 base from J; junction bases left unmatched: 6. This CDR3 contains 14 residues. CDR3: CSVAQGADNYGYTF. CDR3 nucleotide sequence: TGCAGCGTAGCACAGGGGGCGGATAACTATGGCTACACCTTC.

The chain employs TRBV6-6 and TRBJ2-3; the match to TRBD2 covers 7 bases. The CDR3 is 16 amino acids. Germline-derived CDR1 and CDR2 are MNHNY and SVGAGI (reference sequence). V was clipped by 0 bases and J by 8 bases; unmatched bases: 11. This CDR3 reads CASSYSSEGGGGTQYF. As DNA, the CDR3 is TGTGCCAGCAGTTACTCGAGCGAGGGTGGGGGGGGTACGCAGTATTTT.

This clonotype appeared a few times. The chain carries TRBV7-3 and TRBJ2-3; no firm D call. Germline CDR1 reads SGHTA; CDR2 reads FQGTGA. Between the trimmed V and J ends, which lost 0 bases and 1 base, there was a span of 8 bases. The CDR3 has 15 amino acids. The CDR3 region is CASSLTPAGTDTQYF. The CDR3 DNA is TGTGCCAGCAGCTTAACCCCGGCCGGCACAGATACGCAGTATTTT.

The sample holds many counts of this clonotype. This chain connects TRBV14 to TRBJ1-2, with a weak D call TRBD1 (5 bases). V was pared by 4 bases and J by 6 bases, with 18 bases between. The CDR3 is made up of 15 amino acids. Germline CDR1 is SGHDN and CDR2 is FVKESK. CDR3 protein: CASSPPGHQGDGYTF. The CDR3 DNA reads as TGTGCCAGCAGCCCACCCGGACACCAAGGCGATGGCTACACCTTC.

This clonotype has just a few counts. This sequence joins TRBV5-1 and TRBJ2-3; D unclear. Germline CDR1 is SGHRS and CDR2 is YFSETQ. V was clipped by 7 bases and J by 0 bases, with 12 bases between them. This CDR3 is built from 14 residues. The DNA for the CDR3 is TGCGCCAGCGGTGGAACCGTCAGCACAGATACGCAGTATTTT. It yields the protein CASGGTVSTDTQYF.

This sequence joins TRBV29-1 and TRBJ2-5, with TRBD1 matching over 9 bases. The tail of the sequence fits TRBJ2-7 better, so the J call may be wrong. Germline lookup yields CDR1 SQVTM and CDR2 ANQGSEA. The CDR3 has 13 residues. CDR3 sequence reads: CSVDTGGEHEQYF. The CDR3 DNA sequence: TGCAGCGTTGATACAGGGGGCGAACACGAGCAGTACTTC.

The V and J genes are TRBV20-1 and TRBJ1-2; the D is unclear. The germline gives CDR1 DFQATT, CDR2 SNEGSKA (reference sequence). The V gene lost 0 bases and the J gene lost 1 base, with 12 bases spanning the gap. There are 15 residues in the CDR3. CDR3 DNA sequence: TGCAGTGCTAGAGACCCCCGGGATCATAACTATGGCTACACCTTC. Translating it yields CSARDPRDHNYGYTF.

The V call is TRBV12-3 or TRBV12-4, the J call TRBJ1-6; unclear D gene. This CDR3 spans 15 amino acids. With 2 bases removed from V and 8 bases from J, the gap between germline ends came to 13 bases. CDR3 DNA sequence: TGTGCCAGCAGTTTACACGGCGGAACGCATTCACCCCTCCACTTT. Protein product: CASSLHGGTHSPLHF.

The chain employs TRBV9 and TRBJ1-2; D is possibly TRBD1 (6 bases). From germline, CDR1 is SGDLS and CDR2 YYNGEE. Trimming stripped 0 bases from V and 4 bases from J, with 16 bases between. CDR3 size: 16 residues. The CDR3 DNA is TGTGCCAGCAGCGTAGCGTTCGGGGGCTCCGGCTATGGCTACACCTTC. Translated, it gives CASSVAFGGSGYGYTF.

A single count supports this clonotype. The junction differs from germline at one of its ends, possibly a read error. The chain links TRBV10-3 to TRBJ1-6; TRBD1 agrees at 11 bases. The germline gives CDR1 ENHRY, CDR2 SYGVKD. The CDR3 totals 14 residues. CDR3: CAISGTGGDSPPHF. The CDR3 nucleotides are TGTGCCATCAGCGGGACAGGGGGGGATTCACCCCCCCACTTT.

The chain employs TRBV12-3 or TRBV12-4 and TRBJ2-5; 8 bases agree with TRBD1. V trimming: 4 bases; J trimming: 5 bases; junction bases outside the gene matches: 3. The CDR3 extends over 13 amino acids. The CDR3 loop reads CASSSGGAETQYF. CDR3 coding DNA: TGTGCCAGCAGTTCAGGGGGCGCCGAGACCCAGTACTTC.

This clonotype was seen a few times. The J gene is TRBJ2-1, the V gene TRBV5-1; D assignment may be TRBD1 or TRBD2 (5 bases each). CDR1 and CDR2 (germline): SGHRS, YFSETQ. This CDR3 is built from 15 residues. Trimming cost V 0 bases and J 6 bases, with 13 bases left between them. The CDR3 DNA reads TGCGCCAGCAGCTTGGTCGGGGACCAACTCAATGAGCAGTTCTTC. As protein: CASSLVGDQLNEQFF.